Below, 21 T cell receptor beta chains from the same sample are listed, as sequenced in a study of T cell repertoires in cytomegalovirus infection. Their antigen targets remain unknown. TCRdb used MiXCR to reprocess the reads, holding one entry per CDR3 protein. In the table there are 200,000 or so distinct CDR3 sequences, 38% of which are singletons. Sequencing used CD8+ T cells from cultured PBMCs, obtained from culture after CMV antigen stimulation. The receptors were sampled from a human donor in good health (CMV status not recorded). Some clones in this sample may be carry-over from other donors' samples.

This chain uses TRBV5-1 with TRBJ2-2; maybe TRBD2 (7 bases). The CDR3 is made up of 15 amino acids. Per germline, CDR1 SGHRS and CDR2 YFSETQ. Trimming left V 1 base short and J 6 bases short, with 13 bases between. The CDR3 reads CASSLMGGRAGELFF. As DNA, the CDR3 is TGCGCCAGCAGCTTGATGGGGGGGCGAGCCGGGGAGCTGTTTTTT.

V is TRBV12-3 or TRBV12-4 and J is TRBJ2-7; tentatively, D is TRBD2 (5 bases). Trimming took off 0 bases at V and 2 bases at J, with 8 bases between the two ends. This CDR3 contains 14 residues. The CDR3 here is CASSLAGLPYEQYF. CDR3 in DNA: TGTGCCAGCAGTTTAGCCGGACTGCCCTACGAGCAGTACTTC.

This chain links TRBV5-1 with TRBJ2-7, with D uncertain. CDR3 length: 12 amino acids. Germline-derived CDR1 and CDR2 are SGHRS and YFSETQ. Trimming removed 4 bases from V and 6 bases from J, with 11 bases in between. CDR3 amino acids: CASSLSPSEQYF. The CDR3 DNA follows: TGCGCCAGCAGCCTCTCCCCCTCCGAGCAGTACTTC.

The rearrangement uses TRBV6-1 and TRBJ1-5, with 10 positions matching TRBD1. This CDR3 is built from 17 residues. Per the germline V gene, CDR1 is MNHNS and CDR2 is SASEGT. V was clipped by 6 bases and J by 1 base; unmatched bases: 9. Written as DNA, the CDR3 is TGTGCCAGCAGGCCGACAGGGGGCGCGGGAAGCAATCAGCCCCAGCATTTT. Translation: CASRPTGGAGSNQPQHF.

The V gene is TRBV15, the J gene TRBJ2-1; possibly TRBD1 or TRBD2 for D (5 bases each). From germline, CDR1 is LNHNV and CDR2 YYDKDF (reference sequence). Trimming stripped 4 bases from V and 1 base from J, with 11 bases between. The CDR3 is made up of 15 amino acids. CDR3 sequence reads: CATSTGSKSYNEQFF. As DNA, the CDR3 is TGTGCCACCAGCACAGGGAGTAAATCCTACAATGAGCAGTTCTTC.

The chain uses TRBV3-1 and TRBJ2-2; D not certain. Trimming cost V 5 bases and J 4 bases, with 11 bases left between them. The CDR3 extends over 14 amino acids. Germline CDR1 and CDR2: LGHDT and YNNKEL (reference sequence). The DNA for the CDR3 is TGTGCCAGCAGCTTCTTGGTGGGCACCGGGGAGCTGTTTTTT. Protein: CASSFLVGTGELFF. The whole variable domain, filled in from reference TRBV3-1 and TRBJ2-2, reads DTAVSQTPKYLVTQMGNDKSIKCEQNLGHDTMYWYKQDSKKFLKIMFSYNNKELIINETVPNRFSPKSPDKAHLNLHINSLELGDSAVYFCASSFLVGTGELFFGEGSRLTVL.

This chain joins TRBV2 and TRBJ2-5, with D unclear. The CDR3 has 16 amino acids. V was clipped by 6 bases and J by 0 bases, with 17 bases between them. Germline V gene data show CDR1 as SNHLY and CDR2 as FYNNEI. The CDR3 sequence: CASRGPILKYQETQYF. DNA for the CDR3: TGTGCCAGCAGAGGTCCAATCCTGAAGTACCAAGAGACCCAGTACTTC.

The rearrangement joins TRBV5-6 to TRBJ2-3; 10 bases line up with TRBD2. J was trimmed by 0 bases and V by 3 bases; bases with no gene match: 7. The CDR3 runs to 17 residues. The germline V gene encodes CDR1 SGHDT and CDR2 YYEEEE. CDR3 protein: CASSSGLAEGSTDTQYF. CDR3 DNA: TGTGCCAGCAGCTCCGGACTAGCGGAGGGGAGCACAGATACGCAGTATTTT.

The rearrangement uses TRBV10-3 and TRBJ2-2; D is unresolved. Trimming took 6 bases from V and 0 from J, leaving 2 bases between them. This CDR3 has 12 amino acids. CDR1 ENHRY and CDR2 SYGVKD come from the germline V gene. The CDR3 here is CAIRSNTGELFF. For the CDR3, the DNA is TGTGCCATCAGGTCGAACACCGGGGAGCTGTTTTTT.

This chain connects TRBV15 to TRBJ1-1; 7 nucleotides agree with TRBD1. V shed 6 bases and J 3 bases; nucleotides not matched to a gene: 4. CDR1 and CDR2 from the germline V gene are LNHNV and YYDKDF (reference sequence). The CDR3 extends over 13 amino acids. CDR3 sequence: CATRPQGDTEAFF. In nucleotides, the CDR3 is TGTGCCACCAGGCCTCAGGGGGACACTGAAGCTTTCTTT.

In this sample, this clonotype turned up a few times. Here the CDR3 DNA reads TGCAGTGCTAGAGGGGCAGGGGGCTCAGCAGATACGCAGTATTTT. It is translated as CSARGAGGSADTQYF. The V gene is TRBV20-1, the J gene TRBJ2-3, with 8 nucleotides matching TRBD1. CDR3 length: 15 amino acids. Germline V CDR1 and CDR2: DFQATT, SNEGSKA (reference sequence). Trimming at V came to 1 base and at J to 4 bases, leaving 7 bases not matched to a gene.

The rearrangement uses TRBV7-6 and TRBJ2-2, with TRBD1 as a possible D gene (5 bases). Germline CDR1 reads SGHVS; CDR2 reads FNYEAQ. CDR3 length: 16 amino acids. Trimming stripped 3 bases from V and 4 bases from J, with 15 bases between. CDR3 region: CASSFPAGMGTGELFF. In nucleotides, the CDR3 is TGTGCCAGCAGCTTCCCGGCAGGGATGGGCACCGGGGAGCTGTTTTTT.

The rearrangement joins TRBV7-9 to TRBJ1-6; D call uncertain. With 2 bases removed from V and 5 bases from J, the gap between germline ends came to 1 base. The length of the CDR3 is 12 residues. Germline CDR1 reads SEHNR; CDR2 reads FQNEAQ (reference sequence). CDR3 nucleotides: TGTGCCAGCAGCTTAAATAATTCACCCCTCCACTTT. This gives the protein CASSLNNSPLHF.

The rearrangement uses TRBV12-3 or TRBV12-4 and TRBJ1-2, with 9 bases identical to TRBD1. The CDR3 runs to 15 residues. V was clipped by 5 bases and J by 4 bases; unmatched bases: 8. CDR3 bases: TGTGCCAGCAGTCTCCGGGACAGGGAAGCCTATGGCTACACCTTC. This encodes CASSLRDREAYGYTF.

This chain connects TRBV7-8 to TRBJ1-1; no clear D gene. The CDR3 is 14 amino acids. Trimming took 5 bases from V and 1 from J, leaving 11 bases between them. CDR1 SGHVS and CDR2 FQNEAQ come from the germline V gene. The CDR3 reads CASSRGPPNTEAFF. CDR3 coding DNA: TGTGCCAGCAGCCGCGGCCCGCCGAACACTGAAGCTTTCTTT.

The chain recombines TRBV7-9 with TRBJ2-2; D ambiguous. The CDR3 is made up of 14 amino acids. From germline, CDR1 is SEHNR and CDR2 FQNEAQ (reference sequence). V lost 1 base to trimming and J lost 1 base, with 4 bases between them. CDR3: CASSLVQNTGELFF. As DNA, the CDR3 is TGTGCCAGCAGCTTAGTGCAGAACACCGGGGAGCTGTTTTTT.

This clonotype was observed a handful of times. The chain is built from TRBV20-1 and TRBJ2-5; no firm D call. V was clipped by 4 bases and J by 5 bases, with 23 bases between them. Per germline, CDR1 DFQATT and CDR2 SNEGSKA (reference sequence). The CDR3 has 16 amino acids. CDR3 DNA sequence: TGCAGTGCTAAGGAGCTCAGAGTGGTTAAGATGGAGACCCAGTACTTC. This encodes CSAKELRVVKMETQYF.

This clonotype was seen a few times. The chain's CDR3 is CASSTHGQGSNQPQHF. CDR3 in DNA: TGTGCCAGCAGTACCCACGGACAGGGCAGCAATCAGCCCCAGCATTTT. The chain uses TRBV27 and TRBJ1-5; TRBD1 agrees at 8 bases. There are 16 residues in the CDR3. Losses at the gene ends were 5 bases for V and 1 base for J; bases not matched to a gene: 7. Germline V gene sequence: CDR1 MNHEY, CDR2 SMNVEV (reference sequence).

In this sample, this clonotype turned up a few times. This chain uses TRBV4-1 with TRBJ1-1; 12 bases agree with TRBD1. Germline lookup yields CDR1 MGHRA and CDR2 YSYEKL. V shed 3 bases, J shed 1 base, and the junction held 6 bases outside the gene matches. This CDR3 has 17 residues. The CDR3 DNA reads TGCGCCAGCAGCCATCCTGGGACAGGGGGCGAGAACACTGAAGCTTTCTTT. Its translation: CASSHPGTGGENTEAFF.

The chain carries TRBV2 and TRBJ2-3; a possible D gene is TRBD2 (5 bases). The V gene lost 2 bases and the J gene lost 0 bases, with 12 bases spanning the gap. The CDR3 sequence is 16 residues long. Germline CDR1 and CDR2: SNHLY and FYNNEI. CDR3 sequence: CASSEPAGTSTDTQYF. As DNA, the CDR3 is TGTGCCAGCAGTGAACCCGCGGGTACTAGCACAGATACGCAGTATTTT.

The chain employs TRBV20-1 and TRBJ2-3; no reliable D call. The CDR3 loop spans 15 amino acids. Germline CDR1 is DFQATT and CDR2 is SNEGSKA (reference sequence). Trimming removed 1 base from V and 3 bases from J, with 14 bases in between. This CDR3 is CSARGPFRVTDTQYF. CDR3 nucleotides: TGCAGTGCTAGAGGGCCCTTCCGGGTTACAGATACGCAGTATTTT.